The entry below gives a single T cell receptor (beta chain) sequence along with its context. This clonotype appeared many times. Its antigen specificity is not known. The sample holds no much larger clone one base away, and base qualities are not on file. The meaning of the sample's time point label: patch test 2, 6 weeks after DPC sensitization. What the treatment or condition label conveys for this sample: therapeutic diphenylcyclopropenone sensitization with weekly scalp DPC. At every patch-test visit, the blood draw took place before the patch test was put on. Patients were considered eligible if aged 18 to 70, diagnosed with alopecia and deemed suitable for DPC therapy, and patients were excluded if pregnant. Total RNA was isolated from unfractionated whole blood collected in Tempus Blood RNA tubes. These data belong to a study of human T cells and chemical hapten exposure (dated by TCRdb to the early 2020s). Regarding the complete study: For sensitization, 2% DPC in acetone was applied to a roughly 2 cm by roughly 2 cm area of upper inner arm skin. Throughout the study period of roughly five months, patients also received therapeutic DPC doses to the scalp every week. Patch testing was performed on the upper back with Finn chambers containing 0.01% DPC, and the patch tests were scored after 6 days according to International Contact Dermatitis Research Group standards. Alopecia areata with under or over 50% scalp involvement, alopecia totalis and alopecia universalis were represented in the patient cohort, which was mostly female. The libraries were sequenced as a pool, and the TCR yield per sample differed mostly because of small variations in library volumes within the pool. In alopecia patients, the study followed how the peripheral blood TCR repertoire changed in vivo over primary and secondary sensitization to diphenylcyclopropenone (DPC), a hapten. Blood was sampled from patients pre-sensitization (week 0) and at 2, 6 and about 24 weeks after DPC sensitization. For TCR sequencing, blood came from 25 to 35 alopecia patients at anywhere from one to four time points (pre-sensitization, 2, 6 and 24 weeks). Results and caveats for the whole study, not just this receptor: The number of TCRs above 1 in 1000 frequency did not change with DPC sensitization; there was no evidence of global repertoire structure alterations. After repeated subsampling, the strength of the expansion versus patch-test correlation and the threshold at which it became significant changed. Because every patient had alopecia, a presumed autoimmune disease, the patients' immune response might differ from that of healthy individuals. Compared with pre-sensitization or healthy control sets, expanded TCRs formed significantly more large CDR3 similarity clusters, which is consistent with antigen-driven responses. Patch test score was positively correlated with the number of PT1 expanded TCRs, with significance at thresholds 8, 16 and 32 but not at 4.

The library was built by means of RACE. Sequencing used a NextSeq 500. Library preparation attached unique molecular identifiers to individual cDNA molecules for quantitative, reproducible TCR counting. From each blood RNA sample, both TCR alpha and TCR beta chains were sequenced. The original methods were these. A median of around 100,000 TCRs per sample was observed, with a range of about 23,224 to 690,600. The Decombinator software suite was used to annotate V, J and CDR3 in the TCR reads. Every sample was subsampled to the same number of TCRs (28,000) for the PS versus PT1 abundance plots. TCRs were defined as expanded if absent before sensitization and observed at least eight times at the 2-week time point. TCRdb's own reprocessing of the public reads used fastp at Q25 and MiXCR and kept productive beta chains. Each entry is one CDR3 protein sequence, shown with its most common DNA and genes. For this entry, the V and J calls and clone size follow TCRdb and not the study's own pipeline. The sample has about 350,000 distinct CDR3 sequences on record, about 6% of them singletons. The top ten hold about 5.6% of the sample.

CDR1 and CDR2 are drawn from the germline V gene: SGHRS, YFSETQ. Trimming costs V 4 bases and J 2 bases, and their ends lie 12 bases apart. The CDR3, cysteine through phenylalanine, is 14 amino acids long. Only the CDR3 region is kept as DNA, spanning 42 bases read in frame from base 1. The TCR originated in a woman between 18 and 29 years old with alopecia areata. Some clones in this sample may be carry-over from other donors' samples. Recombination linked TRBV5-1 to TRBJ1-1; TRBD1 is perhaps the D gene, given 5 matching bases. The specimen comprised whole blood, sampled in connection with sensitization to the hapten diphenylcyclopropenone (DPC). The DNA is as follows: TGCGCCAGCAGCCCAAGGGGCCAAAACACTGAAGCTTTCTTT. Translated, this is CASSPRGQNTEAFF.